This TCR beta chain was captured in a study of T cells expressing NK-cell markers. Study in general: It was from sorted CD3+CD56+NKG2C+, CD3+CD56+NKG2C- and CD3+CD56-NKG2C+ T cells that TCR beta repertoires came. Seven of the eight sequenced donors were classified as HCMV-seropositive, and one was classified as seronegative. Whole-study findings and limits: The HCMV specificity of the expanded NKG2C+ T cell clones stayed unresolved. The share of CD8+ T cells held by dominant NKG2C+ clonotypes was about 1.0-8% in more than 5 donors.

On this clonotype: Its target is not known.

CDR1 and CDR2 (germline): WSHSY, SAAADI. The CDR3 is 13 amino acids. TCRdb derives one entry per CDR3 protein from the 5' RACE reads, leaving out DNA. The sample shows roughly 390,000 distinct CDR3 sequences, and about 10% sits with its ten largest clones. The gene calls are TRBV10-2 and TRBJ2-5; TCRdb's D call of TRBD1 is untestable without DNA. What was sequenced was blood T cells: a sorted CD56 or NKG2C T cell subset, CD4+ or CD8+ T cells, or bulk PBMC T cells (not recorded which). This clonotype was obtained from a woman between 45 and 60 years old in good health. The CDR3 sequence: CASRAGTSETQYF.